This T cell receptor (beta chain) was sequenced during a study of blood T cell repertoires in COVID-19. The method was immunoSEQ multiplex PCR; TCRdb's version includes in-frame clones alone and lacks a portion of them. The sample records some 230,000 clones, 83% being singletons. This receptor was taken from a woman aged 45-65 years with acute or convalescent COVID-19. The sequenced sample was peripheral blood.

CDR3 region: CASTGGVGTDTQYF. The DNA for the CDR3 is TGTGCCAGCACGGGGGGAGTAGGGACAGATACGCAGTATTTT. The chain joins TRBV28 to TRBJ2-3, with 7 bases aligning to TRBD2. J was trimmed by 3 bases and V by 7 bases; bases with no gene match: 7. Germline CDR1 and CDR2: MDHEN and SYDVKM. The CDR3 is made up of 14 amino acids.